This T cell receptor (beta chain) was identified during a study of T cells in Graves' hyperthyroidism and ophthalmopathy (dated by TCRdb to between 2018 and 2020). Background on the whole study: TCR V-J signatures able to tell the groups apart were searched for in a discovery cohort of approximately 95 patients, of whom more than 40 had Graves' ophthalmopathy and about 60 had stable Graves' hyperthyroidism. Prospective prediction of ophthalmopathy was tested in an independent validation cohort of approximately 19 hyperthyroidism patients and approximately 17 patients who later progressed to ophthalmopathy. The 100 or so discovery patients were randomly split 7:3 into training and test sets. Thyroid tissue and blood T-cell repertoires from about six Graves' hyperthyroidism patients were also compared in the study. After blood sampling, hyperthyroidism patients were treated with methimazole at a starting dose of 30 mg daily, and ophthalmopathy patients were treated with high-dose intravenous methylprednisolone. TCR Vbeta CDR3 sequencing of roughly 140 peripheral blood samples (approximately 44 ophthalmopathy, 75 to 80 hyperthyroidism and approximately 17 progressor patients) is reported in the paper.

What the work shows at the level of the full study, not this receptor alone: Most expanded thyroid clonotypes (frequency above 0.001) were also detected in blood, a finding suggesting that blood repertoires may reflect thyroid immune responses. A model built on a 13 V-J signature distinguished ophthalmopathy from stable hyperthyroidism, reaching about 88% sensitivity and under 84% specificity in cross-validation and 80%/75% in testing. No statistical method was used to fix the sample size in advance, and group allocation was not hidden from the investigators. In validation, the model predicted progression to ophthalmopathy a median of about 6.5 months before onset, with roughly 68% sensitivity and roughly 77% specificity.

Amplification of TCR beta CDR3 regions was carried out from RNA transcripts. A first-round RT-PCR of the TCR CDR3 used the HTBI primer set with the Qiagen OneStep RT-PCR kit. Libraries were constructed in a second round of multiplex PCR, after which size selection and purification were carried out. The libraries were sequenced on an Illumina HiSeq2000 using paired-end 100 bp reads. The study's own analysis went as follows. SOAPnuke was used to process the raw data, throwing out any read that contained adapters or uncalled bases, had a mean Phred below 15, or lacked an exact constant-primer or identifier match. COPE v1.2.5 was used to merge the high-quality paired reads, and each unique nucleotide sequence was defined as a clonotype. Clonotypes were aligned to IMGT TRBV, TRBD and TRBJ reference segments using MiTCR v1.1. The analysis was restricted to V-J combinations with a frequency above 0.0001, which together covered 99.2% of the repertoires. A TCS score was defined as the ratio between F50 (clonal expansion) and ExV (chaos), using BLOSUM62-based TCRdist between CDR3 peptides within each V-J. Welch's t-statistics and random forest reduced fewer than 550 V-J features to 10 to 15, which were used in a naive Bayes classifier (R e1071). The Morisita-Horn index was used to measure how similar the thyroid and blood repertoires were. The raw public data were reprocessed by TCRdb itself: fastp quality trimming at Q25, MiXCR clonotype calling, in-frame beta chains only. Records with the same CDR3 protein are collapsed into one entry carrying the most frequent genes and DNA. The V and J calls and clone size are TCRdb's, not the authors'. The sample has fewer than 750,000 distinct CDR3 sequences on record, 46% of them singletons. Of the sample, about 8.3% is held by the ten largest clones.

The CDR3 starts with the cysteine, ends with the phenylalanine, and has 15 residues. Of the read, only the CDR3 DNA is kept; its 45 bases are in frame from base 1. Sequences SGHTA (CDR1) and FQGNSA (CDR2) are obtained from the germline V gene. About this clonotype itself: Its antigen remains unidentified. It has no much larger one-base neighbor in the sample; base qualities were not kept.

Stable Graves' hyperthyroidism was defined as the absence of progression to ophthalmopathy over 18 months of follow-up. Hyperthyroidism patients were aged 18 to 65 years and newly diagnosed, with disease duration of less than 2 months. Any patient with an uncontrolled infection, another autoimmune disease, pregnancy or lactation was excluded. Diagnoses were established on the basis of clinical symptoms, serum thyroxine and TRAb, thyroid ultrasound, and orbital computed tomography. Trizol reagent was used to extract total RNA, and RNA quality was then checked on an Agilent 2100 Bioanalyzer. The chain employs TRBV7-2 and TRBJ2-7; TRBD2 matches 9 bases in the middle. The DNA end lines up better with TRBJ2-1; the J call may be wrong. This receptor was taken from a young woman with Graves' hyperthyroidism. The sequenced sample was peripheral blood or thyroid tissue (not recorded which). The CDR3 corresponds to CASSFLAGTYNEQFF. The nucleotides read TGTGCCAGCAGCTTTCTAGCGGGAACCTACAATGAGCAGTTCTTC.